This T cell receptor beta chain comes out of a study of identical twins. General study results and limits: Beta out-of-frame sequences showed weaker excess twin sharing.

As to this clonotype: The antigen is undetermined.

MiXCR, applied by TCRdb to the 5' RACE reads, yields one record per CDR3 protein. The sample includes under 900,000 distinct CDR3 sequences, over 15% of them seen just once. These data also featured in a second study, about T cells expressing NK-cell markers. That study adds: HCMV serostatus: most of the eight sequenced donors positive, one negative.

The TCR comes from a woman between 18 and 29 years old in good health. Sequenced material: PBMCs.

CDR3 amino acids: CASSSSTPYNEQFF. CDR3 nucleotide sequence: TGTGCCAGCAGCTCCTCGACTCCCTACAATGAGCAGTTCTTC. The chain links TRBV7-2 to TRBJ2-1; D is unresolved. The ends were cut back, 4 bases at V and 2 bases at J, with 9 bases in the middle. CDR3 length: 14 residues. CDR1 and CDR2 from the germline V gene are SGHTA and FQGNSA.